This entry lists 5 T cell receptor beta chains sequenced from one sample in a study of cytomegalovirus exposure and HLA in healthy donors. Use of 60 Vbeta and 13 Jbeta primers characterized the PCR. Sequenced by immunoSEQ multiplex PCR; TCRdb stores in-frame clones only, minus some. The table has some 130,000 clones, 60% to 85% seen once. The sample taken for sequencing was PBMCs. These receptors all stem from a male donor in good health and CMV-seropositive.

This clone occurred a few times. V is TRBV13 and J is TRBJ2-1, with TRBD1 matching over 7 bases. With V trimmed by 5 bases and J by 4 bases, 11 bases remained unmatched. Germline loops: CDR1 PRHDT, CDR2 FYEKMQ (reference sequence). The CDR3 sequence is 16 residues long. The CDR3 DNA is TGTGCCAGCAGCCCCCGACAGGGACCCTCGTACAATGAGCAGTTCTTC. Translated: CASSPRQGPSYNEQFF.

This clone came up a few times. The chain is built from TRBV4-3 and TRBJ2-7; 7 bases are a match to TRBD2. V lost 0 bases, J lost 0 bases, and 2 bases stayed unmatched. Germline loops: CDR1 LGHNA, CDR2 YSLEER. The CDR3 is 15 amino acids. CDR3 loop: CASSQDRGDSYEQYF. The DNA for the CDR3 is TGCGCCAGCAGCCAAGATCGGGGGGACTCCTACGAGCAGTACTTC.

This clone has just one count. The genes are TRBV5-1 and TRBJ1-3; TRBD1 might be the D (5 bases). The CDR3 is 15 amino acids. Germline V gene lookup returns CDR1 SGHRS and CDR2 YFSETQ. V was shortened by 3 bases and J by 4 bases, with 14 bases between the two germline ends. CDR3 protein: CASSSRGGEGNTIYF. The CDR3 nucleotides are TGCGCCAGCAGCTCCCGGGGCGGGGAAGGAAACACCATATATTTT.

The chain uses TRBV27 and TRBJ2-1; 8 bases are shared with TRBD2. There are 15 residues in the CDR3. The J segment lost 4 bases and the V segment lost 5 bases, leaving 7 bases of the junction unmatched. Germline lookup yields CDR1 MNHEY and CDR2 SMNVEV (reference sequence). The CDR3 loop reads CASSPSGGSYNEQFF. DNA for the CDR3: TGTGCCAGCAGTCCTTCGGGGGGGTCGTACAATGAGCAGTTCTTC.

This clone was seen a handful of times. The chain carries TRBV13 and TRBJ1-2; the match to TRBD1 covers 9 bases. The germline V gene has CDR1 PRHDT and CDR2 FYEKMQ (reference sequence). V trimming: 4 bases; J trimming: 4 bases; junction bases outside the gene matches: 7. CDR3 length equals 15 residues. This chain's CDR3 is CASSWRRQGGYGYTF. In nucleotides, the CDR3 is TGTGCCAGCAGCTGGCGAAGACAGGGGGGCTATGGCTACACCTTC.